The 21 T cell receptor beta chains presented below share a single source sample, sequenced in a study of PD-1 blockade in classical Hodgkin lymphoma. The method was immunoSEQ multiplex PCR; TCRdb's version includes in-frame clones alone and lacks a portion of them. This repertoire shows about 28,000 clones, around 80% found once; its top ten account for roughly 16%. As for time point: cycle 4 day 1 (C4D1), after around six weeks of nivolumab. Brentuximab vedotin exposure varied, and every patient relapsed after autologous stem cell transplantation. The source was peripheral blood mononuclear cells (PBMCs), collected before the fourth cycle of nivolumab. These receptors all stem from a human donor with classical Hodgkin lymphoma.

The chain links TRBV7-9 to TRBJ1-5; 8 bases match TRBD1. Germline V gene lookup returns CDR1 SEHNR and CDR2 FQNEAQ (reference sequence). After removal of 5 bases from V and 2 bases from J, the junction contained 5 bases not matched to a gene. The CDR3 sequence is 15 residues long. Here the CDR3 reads CASSPLTGGNQPQHF. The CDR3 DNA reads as TGTGCCAGCAGCCCCCTGACAGGGGGCAATCAGCCCCAGCATTTT.

The CDR3 region has the DNA TGTGCCAGCAGTTCCTTGTTAGGCGTGGGGTTAGACAATCAGCCCCAGCATTTT. Protein sequence: CASSSLLGVGLDNQPQHF. The V gene is TRBV27, the J gene TRBJ1-5; no definite D call. Per germline, CDR1 MNHEY and CDR2 SMNVEV (reference sequence). V dropped 4 bases and J dropped 3 bases, with 22 bases sitting between them. CDR3 length: 18 residues.

The CDR3 bases are TGTGCCTGGAGGGCGGACAAGGGGTACAATGAGCAGTTCTTC. Amino acids: CAWRADKGYNEQFF. The chain carries TRBV30 and TRBJ2-1; maybe TRBD1 (5 bases). The CDR3 has 14 residues. V was pared by 3 bases and J by 4 bases, with 13 bases between. From germline, CDR1 is GTSNPN and CDR2 SVGIG (reference sequence).

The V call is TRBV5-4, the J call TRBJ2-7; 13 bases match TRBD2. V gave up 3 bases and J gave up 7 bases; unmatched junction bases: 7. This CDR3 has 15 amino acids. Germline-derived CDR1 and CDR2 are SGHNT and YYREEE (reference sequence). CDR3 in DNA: TGTGCCAGCAGCTCGGGACTAGCGGGATCTGGGGAGCAGTACTTC. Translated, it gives CASSSGLAGSGEQYF.

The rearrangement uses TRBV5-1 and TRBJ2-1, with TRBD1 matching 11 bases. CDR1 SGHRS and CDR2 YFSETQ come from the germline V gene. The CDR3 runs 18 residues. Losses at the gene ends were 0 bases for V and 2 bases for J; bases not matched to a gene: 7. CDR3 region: CASSLGPEGQGAYNEQFF. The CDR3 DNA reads TGCGCCAGCAGCTTGGGGCCGGAGGGACAGGGGGCCTACAATGAGCAGTTCTTC. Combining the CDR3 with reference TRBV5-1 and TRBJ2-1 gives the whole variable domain KAGVTQTPRYLIKTRGQQVTLSCSPISGHRSVSWYQQTPGQGLQFLFEYFSETQRNKGNFPGRFSGRQFSNSRSEMNVSTLELGDSALYLCASSLGPEGQGAYNEQFFGPGTRLTVL.

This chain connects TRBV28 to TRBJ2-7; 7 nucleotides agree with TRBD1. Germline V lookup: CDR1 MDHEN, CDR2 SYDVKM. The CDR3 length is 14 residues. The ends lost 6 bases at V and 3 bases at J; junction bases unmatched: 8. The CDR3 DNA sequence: TGTGCCAGCAGCGCTACAGGGGACCTCTACGAGCAGTACTTC. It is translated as CASSATGDLYEQYF. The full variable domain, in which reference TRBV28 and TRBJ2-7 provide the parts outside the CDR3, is DVKVTQSSRYLVKRTGEKVFLECVQDMDHENMFWYRQDPGLGLRLIYFSYDVKMKEKGDIPEGYSVSREKKERFSLILESASTNQTSMYLCASSATGDLYEQYFGPGTRLTVT.

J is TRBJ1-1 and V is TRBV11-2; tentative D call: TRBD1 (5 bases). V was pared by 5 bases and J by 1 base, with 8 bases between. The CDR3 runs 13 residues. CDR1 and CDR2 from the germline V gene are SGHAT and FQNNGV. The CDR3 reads CASSLGGNTEAFF. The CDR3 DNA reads TGTGCCAGCAGCCTCGGGGGGAACACTGAAGCTTTCTTT.

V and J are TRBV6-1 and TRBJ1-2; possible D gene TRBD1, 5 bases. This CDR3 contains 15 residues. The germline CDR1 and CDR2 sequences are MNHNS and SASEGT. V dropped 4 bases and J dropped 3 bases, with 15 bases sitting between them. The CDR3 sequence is CASSVWGGEDYGYTF. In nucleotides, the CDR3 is TGTGCCAGCAGTGTCTGGGGGGGAGAAGACTATGGCTACACCTTC.

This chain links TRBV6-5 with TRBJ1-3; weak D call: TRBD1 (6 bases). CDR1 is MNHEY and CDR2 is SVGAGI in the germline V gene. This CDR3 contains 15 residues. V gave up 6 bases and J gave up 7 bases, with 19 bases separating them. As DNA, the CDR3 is TGTGCCAGCAGGAAGACCGGGACACTGGGGAACACCATATATTTT. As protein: CASRKTGTLGNTIYF.

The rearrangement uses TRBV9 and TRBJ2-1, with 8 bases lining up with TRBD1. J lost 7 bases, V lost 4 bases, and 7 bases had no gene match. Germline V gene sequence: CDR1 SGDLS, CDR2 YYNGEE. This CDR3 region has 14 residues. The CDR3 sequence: CASSSRTGMNEQFF. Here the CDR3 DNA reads TGTGCCAGCAGCTCCCGGACAGGGATGAATGAGCAGTTCTTC.

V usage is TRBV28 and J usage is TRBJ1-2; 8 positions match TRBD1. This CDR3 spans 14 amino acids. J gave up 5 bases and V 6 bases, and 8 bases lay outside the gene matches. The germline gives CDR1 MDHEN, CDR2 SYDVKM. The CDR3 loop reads CASRKQGEGYGYTF. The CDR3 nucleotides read TGTGCCAGCAGAAAACAGGGGGAGGGTTATGGCTACACCTTC.

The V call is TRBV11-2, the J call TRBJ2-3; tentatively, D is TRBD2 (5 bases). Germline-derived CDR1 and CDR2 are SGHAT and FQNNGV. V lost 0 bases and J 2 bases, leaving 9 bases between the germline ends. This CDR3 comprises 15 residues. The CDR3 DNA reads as TGTGCCAGCAGCTTAGATGCGCGGGTCACAGATACGCAGTATTTT. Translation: CASSLDARVTDTQYF.

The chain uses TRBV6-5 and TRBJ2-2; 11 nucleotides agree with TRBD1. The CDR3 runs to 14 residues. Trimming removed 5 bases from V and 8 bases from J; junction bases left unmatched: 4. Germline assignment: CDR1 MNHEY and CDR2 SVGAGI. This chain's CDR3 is CASSRTGGTGELFF. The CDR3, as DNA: TGTGCCAGCAGTCGGACAGGGGGCACTGGGGAGCTGTTTTTT.

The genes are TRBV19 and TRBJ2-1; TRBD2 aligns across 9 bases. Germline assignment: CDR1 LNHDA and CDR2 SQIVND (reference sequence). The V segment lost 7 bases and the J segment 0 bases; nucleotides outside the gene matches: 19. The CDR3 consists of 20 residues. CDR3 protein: CASTHTPYSLAGSSYNEQFF. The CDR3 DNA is TGTGCCAGTACCCATACCCCTTATAGCCTAGCGGGGAGCTCCTACAATGAGCAGTTCTTC.

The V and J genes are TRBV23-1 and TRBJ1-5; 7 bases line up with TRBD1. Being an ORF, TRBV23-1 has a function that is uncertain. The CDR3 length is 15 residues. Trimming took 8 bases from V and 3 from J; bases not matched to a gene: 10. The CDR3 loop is CASPSFTGDNQPQHF. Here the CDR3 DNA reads TGCGCCAGCCCTTCGTTTACAGGGGACAATCAGCCCCAGCATTTT.

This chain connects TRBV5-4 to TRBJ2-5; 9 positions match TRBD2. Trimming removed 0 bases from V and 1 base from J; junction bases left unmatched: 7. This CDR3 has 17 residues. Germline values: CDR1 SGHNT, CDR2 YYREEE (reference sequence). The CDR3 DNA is TGTGCCAGCAGCTTGGCTTCCGGACTAGCGTTCCAAGAGACCCAGTACTTC. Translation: CASSLASGLAFQETQYF.

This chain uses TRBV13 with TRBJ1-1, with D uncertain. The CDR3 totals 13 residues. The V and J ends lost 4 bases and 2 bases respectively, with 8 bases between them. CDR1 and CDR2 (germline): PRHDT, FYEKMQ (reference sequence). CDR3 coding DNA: TGTGCCAGCAGCTCTGACGGTAACACTGAAGCTTTCTTT. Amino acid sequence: CASSSDGNTEAFF.

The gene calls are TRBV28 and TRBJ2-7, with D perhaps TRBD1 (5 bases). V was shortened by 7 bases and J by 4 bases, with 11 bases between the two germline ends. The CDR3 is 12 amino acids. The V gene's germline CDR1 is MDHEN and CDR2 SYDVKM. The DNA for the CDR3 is TGTGCCAGCACCTTAACAGGATACGAGCAGTACTTC. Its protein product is CASTLTGYEQYF.

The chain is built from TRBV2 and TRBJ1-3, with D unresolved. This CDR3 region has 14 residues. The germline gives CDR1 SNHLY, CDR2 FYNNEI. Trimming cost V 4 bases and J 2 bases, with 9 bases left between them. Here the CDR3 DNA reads TGTGCCAGCAGTGGGACGGGAGCTGGAAACACCATATATTTT. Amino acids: CASSGTGAGNTIYF.

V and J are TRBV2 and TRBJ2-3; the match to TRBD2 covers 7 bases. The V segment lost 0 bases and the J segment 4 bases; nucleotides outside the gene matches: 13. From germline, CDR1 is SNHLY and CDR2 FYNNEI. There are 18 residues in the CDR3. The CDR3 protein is CASSEALVWAGAADTQYF. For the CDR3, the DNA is TGTGCCAGCAGTGAAGCGCTCGTCTGGGCGGGAGCAGCAGATACGCAGTATTTT.

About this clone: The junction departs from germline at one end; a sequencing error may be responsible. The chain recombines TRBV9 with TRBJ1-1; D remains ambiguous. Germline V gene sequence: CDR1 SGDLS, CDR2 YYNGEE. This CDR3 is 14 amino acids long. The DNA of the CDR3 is TGTGCCAGCAGCGCAGGCTTAGAGAACGCTGAAGCTTTCTTT. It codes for CASSAGLENAEAFF.